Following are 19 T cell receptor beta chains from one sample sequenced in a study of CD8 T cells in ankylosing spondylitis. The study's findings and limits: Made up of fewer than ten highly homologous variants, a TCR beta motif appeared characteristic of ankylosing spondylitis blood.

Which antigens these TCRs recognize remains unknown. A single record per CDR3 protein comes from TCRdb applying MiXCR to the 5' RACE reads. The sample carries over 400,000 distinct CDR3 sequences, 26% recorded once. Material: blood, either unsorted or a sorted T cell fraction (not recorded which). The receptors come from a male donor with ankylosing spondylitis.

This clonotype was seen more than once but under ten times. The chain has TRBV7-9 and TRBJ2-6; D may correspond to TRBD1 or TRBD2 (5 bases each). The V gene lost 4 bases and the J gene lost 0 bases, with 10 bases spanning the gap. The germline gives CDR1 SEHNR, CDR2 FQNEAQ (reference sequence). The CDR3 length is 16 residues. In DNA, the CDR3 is TGTGCCAGCAGCTGGGACGGTAACTCTGGGGCCAACGTCCTGACTTTC. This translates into CASSWDGNSGANVLTF.

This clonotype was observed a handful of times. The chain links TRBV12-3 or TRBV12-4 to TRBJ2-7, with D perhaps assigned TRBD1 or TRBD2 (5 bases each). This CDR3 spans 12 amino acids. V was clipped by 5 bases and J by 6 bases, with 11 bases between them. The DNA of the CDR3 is TGTGCCAGCAGTACCCCCGGGGCCGAGCAGTACTTC. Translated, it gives CASSTPGAEQYF.

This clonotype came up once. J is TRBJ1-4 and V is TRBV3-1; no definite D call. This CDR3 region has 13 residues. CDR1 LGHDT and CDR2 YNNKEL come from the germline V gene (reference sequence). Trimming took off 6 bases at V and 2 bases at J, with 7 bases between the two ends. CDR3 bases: TGTGCCAGCAGGAGGCAGACTAATGAAAAACTGTTTTTT. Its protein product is CASRRQTNEKLFF. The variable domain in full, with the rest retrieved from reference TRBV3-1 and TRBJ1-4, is DTAVSQTPKYLVTQMGNDKSIKCEQNLGHDTMYWYKQDSKKFLKIMFSYNNKELIINETVPNRFSPKSPDKAHLNLHINSLELGDSAVYFCASRRQTNEKLFFGSGTQLSVL.

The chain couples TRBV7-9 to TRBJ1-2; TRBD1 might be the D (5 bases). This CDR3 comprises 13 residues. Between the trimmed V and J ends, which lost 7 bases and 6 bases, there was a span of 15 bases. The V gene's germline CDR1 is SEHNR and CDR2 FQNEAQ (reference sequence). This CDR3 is CASIPGKMDGYTF. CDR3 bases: TGTGCCAGCATCCCAGGGAAAATGGATGGCTACACCTTC.

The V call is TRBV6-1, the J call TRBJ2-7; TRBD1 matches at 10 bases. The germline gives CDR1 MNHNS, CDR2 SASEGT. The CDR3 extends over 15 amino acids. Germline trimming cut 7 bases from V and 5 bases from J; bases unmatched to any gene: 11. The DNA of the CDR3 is TGTGCCAGCACATCTTTAACCGGGACAGGGGACGAGCAGTACGTC. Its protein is CASTSLTGTGDEQYV.

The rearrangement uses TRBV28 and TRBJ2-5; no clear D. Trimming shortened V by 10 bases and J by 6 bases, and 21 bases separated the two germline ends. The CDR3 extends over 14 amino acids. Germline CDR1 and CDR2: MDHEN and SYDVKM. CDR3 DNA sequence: TGTGCCACCCATCCGAGGTGGGCGAGAAAGACCCAGTACTTC. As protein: CATHPRWARKTQYF.

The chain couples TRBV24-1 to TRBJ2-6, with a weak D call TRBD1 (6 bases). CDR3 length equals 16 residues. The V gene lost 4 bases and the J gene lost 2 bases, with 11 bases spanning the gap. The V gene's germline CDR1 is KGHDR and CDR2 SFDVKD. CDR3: CATSDPHRAGANVLTF. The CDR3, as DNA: TGTGCCACCAGTGACCCCCACAGGGCTGGGGCCAACGTCCTGACTTTC.

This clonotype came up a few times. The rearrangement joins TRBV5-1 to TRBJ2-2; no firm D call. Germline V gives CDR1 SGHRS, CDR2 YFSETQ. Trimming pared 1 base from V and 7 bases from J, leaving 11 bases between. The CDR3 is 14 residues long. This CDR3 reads CASSLRQDIGELFF. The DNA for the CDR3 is TGCGCCAGCAGCTTGCGGCAGGATATCGGGGAGCTGTTTTTT.

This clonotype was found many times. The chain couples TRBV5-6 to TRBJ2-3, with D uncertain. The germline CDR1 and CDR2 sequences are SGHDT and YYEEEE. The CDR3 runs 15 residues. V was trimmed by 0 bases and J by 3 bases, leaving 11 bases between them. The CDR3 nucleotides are TGTGCCAGCAGCTTGGAATCGGTGGGGACAGATACGCAGTATTTT. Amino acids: CASSLESVGTDTQYF.

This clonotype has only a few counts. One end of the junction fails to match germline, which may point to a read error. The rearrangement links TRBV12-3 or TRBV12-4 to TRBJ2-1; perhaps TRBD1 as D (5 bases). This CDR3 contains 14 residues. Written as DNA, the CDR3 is TGTGCCAGCAGACCACCCAGGGCCTATAATGAGCAGTTCTTC. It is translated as CASRPPRAYNEQFF.

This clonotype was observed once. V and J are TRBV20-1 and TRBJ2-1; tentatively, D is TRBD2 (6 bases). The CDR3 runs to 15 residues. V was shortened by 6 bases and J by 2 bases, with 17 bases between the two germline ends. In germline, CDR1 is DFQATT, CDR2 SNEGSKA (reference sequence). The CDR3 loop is CSASPTSLTYNEQFF. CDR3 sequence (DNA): TGCAGTGCCTCCCCGACTAGTCTCACCTACAATGAGCAGTTCTTC.

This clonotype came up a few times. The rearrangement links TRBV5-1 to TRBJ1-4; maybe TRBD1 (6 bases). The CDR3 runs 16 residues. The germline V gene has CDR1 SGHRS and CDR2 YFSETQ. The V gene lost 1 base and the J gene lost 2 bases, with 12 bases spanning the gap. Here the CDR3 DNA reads TGCGCCAGCAGCTTGAGTCAGGGGTTGACTAATGAAAAACTGTTTTTT. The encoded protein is CASSLSQGLTNEKLFF. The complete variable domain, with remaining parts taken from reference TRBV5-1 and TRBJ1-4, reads KAGVTQTPRYLIKTRGQQVTLSCSPISGHRSVSWYQQTPGQGLQFLFEYFSETQRNKGNFPGRFSGRQFSNSRSEMNVSTLELGDSALYLCASSLSQGLTNEKLFFGSGTQLSVL.

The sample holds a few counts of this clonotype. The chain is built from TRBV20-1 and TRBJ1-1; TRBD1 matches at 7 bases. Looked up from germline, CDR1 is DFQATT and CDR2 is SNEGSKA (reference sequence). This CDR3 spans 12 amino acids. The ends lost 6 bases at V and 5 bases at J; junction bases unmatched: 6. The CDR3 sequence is CSATGAWTEAFF. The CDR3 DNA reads TGCAGTGCAACAGGGGCTTGGACTGAAGCTTTCTTT.

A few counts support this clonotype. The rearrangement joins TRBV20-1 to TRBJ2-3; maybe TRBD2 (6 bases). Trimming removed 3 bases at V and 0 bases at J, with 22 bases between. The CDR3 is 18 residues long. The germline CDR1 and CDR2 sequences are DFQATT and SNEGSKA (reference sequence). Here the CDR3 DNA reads TGCAGTGCTAGTTGGCTAGCGCCCTCGGGGACTAGCACAGATACGCAGTATTTT. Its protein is CSASWLAPSGTSTDTQYF.

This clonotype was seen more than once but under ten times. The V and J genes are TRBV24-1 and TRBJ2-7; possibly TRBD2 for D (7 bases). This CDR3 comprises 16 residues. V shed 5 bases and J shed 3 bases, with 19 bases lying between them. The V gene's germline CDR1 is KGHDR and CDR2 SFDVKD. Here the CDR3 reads CATSAEGGGLFYEQYV. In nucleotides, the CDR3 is TGTGCCACCAGTGCAGAGGGAGGGGGACTTTTCTACGAGCAGTACGTC.

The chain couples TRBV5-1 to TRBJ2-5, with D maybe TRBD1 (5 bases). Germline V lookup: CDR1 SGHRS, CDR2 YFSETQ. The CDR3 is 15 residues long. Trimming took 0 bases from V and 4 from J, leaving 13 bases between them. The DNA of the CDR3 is TGCGCCAGCAGCTTGGCCATGGGGCAAGGAGAGACCCAGTACTTC. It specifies CASSLAMGQGETQYF.

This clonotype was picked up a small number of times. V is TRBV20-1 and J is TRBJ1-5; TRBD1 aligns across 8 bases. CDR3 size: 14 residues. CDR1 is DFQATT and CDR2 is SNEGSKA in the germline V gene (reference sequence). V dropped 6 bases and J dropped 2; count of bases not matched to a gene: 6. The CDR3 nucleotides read TGCAGTGCCACAGCAGGGGGCGGCAATCAGCCCCAGCATTTT. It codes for CSATAGGGNQPQHF.

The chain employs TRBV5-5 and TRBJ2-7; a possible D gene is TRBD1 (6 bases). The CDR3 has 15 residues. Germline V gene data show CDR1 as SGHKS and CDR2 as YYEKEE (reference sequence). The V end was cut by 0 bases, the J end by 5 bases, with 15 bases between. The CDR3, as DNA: TGTGCCAGCAGCTTGGCTGGACAGACTCTAGACGAGCAGTACGTC. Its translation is CASSLAGQTLDEQYV.

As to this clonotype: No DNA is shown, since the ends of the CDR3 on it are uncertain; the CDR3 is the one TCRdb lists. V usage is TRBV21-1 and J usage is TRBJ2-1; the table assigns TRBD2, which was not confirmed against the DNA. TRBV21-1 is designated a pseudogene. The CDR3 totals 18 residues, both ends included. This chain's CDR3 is CAGPARPGFAGGSNEQFF.